Included here is one TCR beta chain sequence, with context. CDR3 length: 16 amino acids. Germline V lookup: CDR1 KGHDR, CDR2 SFDVKD. V shed 2 bases and J shed 0 bases, with 7 bases lying between them. These data belong to a study of blood T cell repertoires in COVID-19. Study context: COVID-19 samples, acute and convalescent, were from the United States, Italy and Spain. From T cells, B-cell-depleted T cells, or PBMCs came the material, which was cDNA or gDNA.

In the original processing: Amplified reference gene primers provided the basis for estimating nucleated cell counts. TCRdb's copy holds only in-frame clones and misses some; the assay was immunoSEQ multiplex PCR. That table gives V, J and clone size, and the DNA gave D and trimming. The sample yields 300,000 to 350,000 clones, 87% seen once. Seattle researchers signed up patients amid active infection and tracked them longitudinally. This chain uses TRBV24-1 with TRBJ2-6, with no clear D. The specimen was peripheral blood. This sequence was found in a man aged 30-40 years with COVID-19, enrolled during active disease. Written as DNA, the CDR3 is TGTGCCACCAGTGATTCCATTTTCTCTGGGGCCAACGTCCTGACTTTC. Its protein is CATSDSIFSGANVLTF.